The clone carrying this TCR beta chain was observed at least ten times. CDR3 and TCR beta VDJ profiling relied on genomic DNA as the template. TCRdb re-called the reads with MiXCR, one entry per CDR3 protein. The repertoire holds roughly 160,000 distinct CDR3 sequences, with roughly 48% as singletons. The data were taken from a study of CD8+CD57+ T cells in acquired aplastic anemia. Study background: The average for DNA from sorted CD4+ and CD8+ cells was roughly 3 ug.

The patients chosen for sequencing had shown expansion of CD8+CD57+ cells (detected by flow cytometry). Every patient had severe acquired aplastic anemia. The specimen was sorted CD4+, CD8+, or CD8+CD57+ T cells (not recorded which) from PBMCs. This sequence was found in a human donor with aplastic anemia.

The CDR3 nucleotides are TGTGCCAGCAGTGCGCCTCAACTAGCGGGAGCTCGCGAGCAGTACTTC. Encoded protein: CASSAPQLAGAREQYF. The genes are TRBV6-1 and TRBJ2-7; 11 bases line up with TRBD2. The germline gives CDR1 MNHNS, CDR2 SASEGT. The CDR3 extends over 16 amino acids. The V gene end was trimmed by 4 bases and the J gene end by 6 bases; junction bases not matched to a gene: 11.